Listed below are T cell receptor beta chains from one sample, sequenced in a study of CD8 T cells in ankylosing spondylitis. TCRdb analysed the 5' RACE reads with MiXCR anew, one entry per CDR3 protein. The table shows 250,000 to 400,000 distinct CDR3 sequences, with roughly 12% occurring only once. Sample: blood, either unsorted or a sorted T cell fraction (not recorded which). The origin of the receptors is a female donor with ankylosing spondylitis or in good health (not recorded which). Both conserved end residues are part of each CDR3. The order of the fields is clone size, V gene, J gene, D gene, CDR3 protein, CDR3 DNA. D genes are given only for firm matches. Only part of the rows carry a size: once, few, many, or a class if the clone is expanded.

>-|TRBV20-1|TRBJ2-3|-
CSAKGARESTDTQYF
TGCAGTGCAAAAGGCGCTAGAGAGAGCACAGATACGCAGTATTTT
>many|TRBV10-3|TRBJ2-7|TRBD2
CAISEGTSRFPQYF
TGTGCCATCAGTGAAGGGACTAGCCGTTTCCCGCAGTACTTC
>few|TRBV7-2|TRBJ2-7|TRBD2
CASSLQTSHYYEQYF
TGTGCCAGCAGCCTCCAGACTAGCCACTACTACGAGCAGTACTTC
>many|TRBV5-1|TRBJ2-3|TRBD2
CASSPLAGGTDTQYF
TGCGCCAGCAGCCCACTAGCGGGGGGCACAGATACGCAGTATTTT
>many|TRBV10-3|TRBJ2-1|TRBD2
CAISTGGGSYNEQFF
TGTGCCATCAGTACCGGGGGGGGGTCCTACAATGAGCAGTTCTTC
>-|TRBV18|TRBJ2-7|-
CASSPRQAYEQYF
TGTGCCAGCTCACCACGACAGGCTTACGAGCAGTACTTC
>many|TRBV5-1|TRBJ1-2|-
CASTGTPQNTNYGYTF
TGCGCCAGCACCGGGACTCCGCAGAACACTAACTATGGCTACACCTTC
>-|TRBV5-5|TRBJ2-1|TRBD2
CASSLGSGRQGEQFF
TGTGCCAGCAGCTTGGGTAGCGGGAGGCAGGGTGAGCAGTTCTTC
>many|TRBV5-1|TRBJ2-3|TRBD2
CASSPGTSGGTDTQYF
TGCGCCAGCAGCCCCGGGACTAGCGGGGGAACAGATACGCAGTATTTT
>many|TRBV12-3/TRBV12-4|TRBJ2-1|-
CASSFSRHQSSYNEQFF
TGTGCCAGCAGTTTCTCAAGACACCAGAGCTCCTACAATGAGCAGTTCTTC
>many|TRBV20-1|TRBJ2-5|TRBD1
CSAGQGPQETQYF
TGCAGTGCCGGACAGGGTCCCCAAGAGACCCAGTACTTC
>few|TRBV12-3/TRBV12-4|TRBJ2-7|TRBD2
CASSSGRGAYEQYF
TGTGCCAGCAGTAGCGGGAGGGGGGCCTACGAGCAGTACTTC
>-|TRBV20-1|TRBJ2-2|TRBD2
CSAPARMLLAGTGELFF
TGCAGTGCCCCGGCCCGCATGTTACTAGCGGGCACCGGGGAGCTGTTTTTT
>-|TRBV30|TRBJ1-2|-
CAWSPRSNYGYTF
TGTGCCTGGAGTCCGAGGTCTAACTATGGCTACACCTTC
>many|TRBV20-1|TRBJ2-6|TRBD2
CSARTGGLNGANVLTF
TGCAGTGCTAGGACGGGGGGGCTGAATGGGGCCAACGTCCTGACTTTC
>-|TRBV20-1|TRBJ2-3|TRBD2
CCARRQTSVSTDTQYF
TGCTGTGCTAGACGGCAAACTAGCGTGAGCACAGATACGCAGTATTTT
>many|TRBV29-1|TRBJ2-3|TRBD1
CSATGQGLTDTQYF
TGCAGCGCTACTGGACAGGGCCTCACAGATACGCAGTATTTT
>many|TRBV3-1|TRBJ2-1|TRBD2
CASSQSSGRSHNEQFF
TGTGCCAGCAGCCAATCTAGCGGGAGGTCCCACAATGAGCAGTTCTTC
>many|TRBV5-1|TRBJ2-7|TRBD1
CASSLEGQGSNEQYF
TGCGCCAGCAGCTTGGAGGGACAGGGTTCGAACGAGCAGTACTTC
>many|TRBV20-1|TRBJ2-1|-
CSAPGTSSYNEQFF
TGCAGTGCCCCCGGGACCAGCTCCTACAATGAGCAGTTCTTC
>many|TRBV29-1|TRBJ2-1|TRBD1
CSVLAITGANEQFF
TGCAGCGTCCTGGCCATCACAGGGGCCAATGAGCAGTTCTTC
>-|TRBV5-1|TRBJ2-6|-
CASRLLSTGANVLTF
TGCGCCAGCAGGCTGCTCTCGACTGGGGCCAACGTCCTGACTTTC
>many|TRBV20-1|TRBJ2-7|-
CSAPRAYGEQYF
TGCAGTGCTCCTCGAGCGTACGGCGAGCAGTACTTC
>many|TRBV20-1|TRBJ2-3|-
CSLQLVDTQYF
TGCAGTCTTCAACTCGTAGATACGCAGTATTTT
>many|TRBV25-1|TRBJ2-1|-
CASSSSDEQFF
TGTGCCAGCAGTTCAAGCGATGAGCAGTTCTTC
>-|TRBV5-1|TRBJ2-3|TRBD2
CASSWGTSGGAVMTDTQYF
TGCGCCAGCAGCTGGGGGACTAGCGGGGGGGCCGTTATGACAGATACGCAGTATTTT
>-|TRBV18|TRBJ1-4|TRBD1
CASSPGQGKYEKLFF
TGTGCCAGCTCACCTGGACAGGGAAAATATGAAAAACTGTTTTTT
>many|TRBV28|TRBJ1-1|-
CATGGVPEAFF
TGTGCCACCGGCGGGGTACCTGAAGCTTTCTTT
>many|TRBV12-3/TRBV12-4|TRBJ1-1|-
CASSLMGAAEAFF
TGTGCCAGCAGTTTAATGGGGGCGGCTGAAGCTTTCTTT
>many|TRBV5-1|TRBJ2-3|-
CASSPTLTGSVTDTQYF
TGCGCCAGCAGCCCTACTTTAACAGGGTCCGTCACAGATACGCAGTATTTT
>many|TRBV9|TRBJ2-3|TRBD2
CASSKATSGKGDTQYF
TGTGCCAGCAGCAAGGCTACTAGCGGAAAAGGGGATACGCAGTATTTT
>-|TRBV7-2|TRBJ2-1|-
CASRPTPQMQFF
TGTGCCAGCAGACCAACCCCGCAAATGCAGTTCTTC
>once|TRBV28|TRBJ2-2|-
CASSPVVTGELFF
TGTGCCAGCAGTCCGGTAGTCACCGGGGAGCTGTTTTTT
>few|TRBV19|TRBJ2-1|TRBD2
CATQREGRRTYNEQFF
TGTGCCACCCAGCGGGAGGGTCGTCGGACCTACAATGAGCAGTTCTTC
>many|TRBV10-3|TRBJ2-1|TRBD2
CAISRLAVSSNEQFF
TGTGCCATCAGTCGACTAGCGGTCTCCTCTAATGAGCAGTTCTTC
>few|TRBV5-5|TRBJ1-5|-
CASSSFHGSNQPQHF
TGTGCCAGCAGCTCATTCCACGGTAGCAATCAGCCCCAGCATTTT
>-|TRBV7-2|TRBJ2-1|-
CASSLAGQFFSYNEQFF
TGTGCCAGCAGCTTGGCGGGACAATTCTTCTCCTACAATGAGCAGTTCTTC
>few|TRBV9|TRBJ2-7|TRBD2
CASSVGLASSYEQYF
TGTGCCAGCAGCGTGGGACTAGCGAGCTCCTACGAGCAGTACTTC
>many|TRBV12-3/TRBV12-4|TRBJ1-6|-
CASSRRGDNSPLHF
TGTGCCAGCAGCCGGCGGGGGGATAATTCACCCCTCCACTTT
>-|TRBV10-3|TRBJ1-5|TRBD1
CATGPTNEGANQPQHF
TGTGCCACCGGGCCGACTAATGAGGGGGCTAATCAGCCCCAGCATTTT
>many|TRBV7-9|TRBJ2-5|TRBD2
CASRGTTYQETQYF
TGTGCCAGCAGAGGGACTACTTACCAAGAGACCCAGTACTTC
>many|TRBV5-1|TRBJ2-1|TRBD2
CASSPPTSGAFNEQFF
TGCGCCAGCAGCCCCCCGACTAGCGGGGCCTTCAATGAGCAGTTCTTC
>few|TRBV5-1|TRBJ2-3|TRBD2
CASSLTSGGAHTQYF
TGCGCCAGCAGCTTGACTAGCGGGGGGGCACATACGCAGTATTTT
>many|TRBV20-1|TRBJ2-1|-
CSRARDYNEQFF
TGCAGTCGGGCCCGGGACTACAATGAGCAGTTCTTC
>-|TRBV5-5|TRBJ2-2|TRBD1
CASSPGQDPTGELFF
TGTGCCAGCAGCCCTGGACAGGATCCCACCGGGGAGCTGTTTTTT
>few|TRBV6-2/TRBV6-3|TRBJ1-2|-
CASSPPGRTGGYTF
TGTGCCAGCAGTCCTCCCGGACGGACTGGGGGCTACACCTTC
>-|TRBV30|TRBJ2-1|-
CAWSVVGGSGEQFF
TGTGCCTGGAGTGTAGTTGGAGGGAGTGGTGAGCAGTTCTTC
>many|TRBV20-1|TRBJ1-1|-
CSASGGPGGTEAFF
TGCAGTGCTAGTGGGGGCCCGGGGGGCACTGAAGCTTTCTTT